A single sample gave rise to the 32 T cell receptor beta chains below, sequenced in a study of T cell responses to AZD1222 COVID-19 vaccine. Repertoires were generated with immunoSEQ multiplex PCR, while TCRdb's copy carries only in-frame clones and drops some. Found here are around 120,000 clones, approximately 89% of them singletons; the top ten hold 4% to 5.5%. This sample comprised peripheral blood, obtained on day 0 of AZD1222 vaccination. These receptors were taken from an adult in good health.

The V gene is TRBV9, the J gene TRBJ2-7; 11 bases align to TRBD1. CDR3 size: 14 residues. From germline, CDR1 is SGDLS and CDR2 YYNGEE. The V gene end was trimmed by 4 bases and the J gene end by 6 bases; junction bases not matched to a gene: 6. CDR3 nucleotides: TGTGCCAGCAGCACGGGACAGGGGGAACGCGAGCAGTACTTC. This encodes CASSTGQGEREQYF.

The J gene is TRBJ1-2, the V gene TRBV7-9; 10 bases match TRBD1. After removal of 5 bases from V and 7 bases from J, the junction contained 13 bases not matched to a gene. The CDR3 has 16 amino acids. Germline loops: CDR1 SEHNR, CDR2 FQNEAQ (reference sequence). The CDR3 DNA sequence: TGTGCCAGCAGCACGGGACAGGGGTTCATCTTTACTGGCTACACCTTC. Protein product: CASSTGQGFIFTGYTF.

This clone was seen only once. This sequence joins TRBV7-2 and TRBJ1-4; D unresolved. The germline CDR1 and CDR2 sequences are SGHTA and FQGNSA. Trimming took 0 bases from V and 10 from J, leaving 18 bases between them. The CDR3 sequence is 16 residues long. The CDR3 DNA is TGTGCCAGCAGCTTAGCTCGTGGGTTTCAAGAAGGAAAACTGTTTTTT. Residues: CASSLARGFQEGKLFF.

In this sample, this clone turned up a few times. The chain joins TRBV7-8 to TRBJ2-3, with no clear D. Germline-derived CDR1 and CDR2 are SGHVS and FQNEAQ. The CDR3 covers 14 residues. V was trimmed by 5 bases and J by 2 bases, leaving 11 bases between them. CDR3 sequence (DNA): TGTGCCAGCAGCCCTCGCAGCGCCACAGATACGCAGTATTTT. Protein product: CASSPRSATDTQYF.

This chain uses TRBV19 with TRBJ2-2; D is perhaps TRBD2 (6 bases). The CDR3 has 16 amino acids. Germline V lookup: CDR1 LNHDA, CDR2 SQIVND (reference sequence). The germline V and J ends were trimmed by 7 bases and 6 bases, with 21 bases remaining between them. This chain's CDR3 is CASKPSGTGLAGELFF. The CDR3 nucleotides are TGTGCCAGTAAACCCTCCGGGACGGGACTCGCCGGGGAGCTGTTTTTT.

V is TRBV4-3 and J is TRBJ2-3, with D possibly being TRBD2 (6 bases). Per the germline V gene, CDR1 is LGHNA and CDR2 is YSLEER. V was shortened by 1 base and J by 0 bases, with 14 bases between the two germline ends. CDR3 length: 17 amino acids. CDR3 amino acids: CASSQGAGGISTDTQYF. CDR3 DNA sequence: TGCGCCAGCAGCCAAGGGGCGGGCGGGATTAGCACAGATACGCAGTATTTT.

The V gene is TRBV6-1, the J gene TRBJ2-1; TRBD2 aligns across 10 bases. Germline CDR1 reads MNHNS; CDR2 reads SASEGT. The length of the CDR3 is 15 residues. V gave up 1 base and J gave up 8 bases; unmatched junction bases: 5. CDR3 protein: CASSEDTSGAYEQFF. The CDR3 region has the DNA TGTGCCAGCAGTGAAGACACTAGCGGGGCATATGAGCAGTTCTTC.

The chain uses TRBV19 and TRBJ2-1; D gene uncertain. The CDR3 covers 12 residues. Per germline, CDR1 LNHDA and CDR2 SQIVND (reference sequence). V lost 1 base to trimming and J lost 6 bases, with 4 bases between them. The CDR3 region is CASSIATNEQFF. As DNA, the CDR3 is TGTGCCAGTAGTATAGCTACCAATGAGCAGTTCTTC.

The chain combines TRBV7-2 with TRBJ2-1, with 9 positions matching TRBD2. CDR1 SGHTA and CDR2 FQGNSA come from the germline V gene. The CDR3 spans 15 residues. V gave up 1 base and J gave up 7 bases; unmatched junction bases: 5. The CDR3 protein is CASSLGLAGSNEQFF. The CDR3 region has the DNA TGTGCCAGCAGCTTAGGGCTAGCGGGGTCTAATGAGCAGTTCTTC.

Only one count was recorded for this clone. J is TRBJ1-6 and V is TRBV6-2 or TRBV6-3; tentative D call: TRBD1 (5 bases). The CDR3 loop spans 14 amino acids. From germline, CDR1 is MNHEY and CDR2 SVGEGT. Trimming left V 6 bases short and J 6 bases short, with 12 bases between. CDR3 sequence reads: CASSRASGNSPLHF. CDR3 nucleotide sequence: TGTGCCAGCAGCAGGGCCTCCGGTAATTCACCCCTCCACTTT.

V usage is TRBV7-3 and J usage is TRBJ2-7, with TRBD1 matching over 8 bases. The CDR3 is made up of 13 amino acids. V trimming: 5 bases; J trimming: 9 bases; junction bases outside the gene matches: 9. CDR1 SGHTA and CDR2 FQGTGA come from the germline V gene. CDR3 region: CASSPGQGWAQYF. CDR3 DNA sequence: TGTGCCAGCAGCCCCGGACAGGGCTGGGCGCAGTACTTC.

The chain combines TRBV6-5 with TRBJ2-7; no reliable D call. CDR3 length equals 12 residues. Looked up from germline, CDR1 is MNHEY and CDR2 is SVGAGI. V gave up 4 bases and J gave up 7 bases, with 11 bases separating them. Here the CDR3 DNA reads TGTGCCAGCAGTTCCAGCAGAAAAGAGCAGTACTTC. It translates to CASSSSRKEQYF.

In its sample, this clone was seen a few times. V and J are TRBV6-1 and TRBJ1-5; tentatively, D is TRBD1 (5 bases). The length of the CDR3 is 17 residues. Germline V CDR1 and CDR2: MNHNS, SASEGT. The V and J ends lost 3 bases and 6 bases respectively, with 21 bases between them. CDR3 sequence: CASSDRVWEGIVQPQHF. The CDR3 nucleotides are TGTGCCAGCAGTGACCGGGTCTGGGAGGGGATCGTTCAGCCCCAGCATTTT.

This clone has only one observation. CDR3 sequence (DNA): TGTGCCAGCAGCCAGTCAGCGGCCACATCCTACGAGCAGTACTTC. Translating it yields CASSQSAATSYEQYF. The chain joins TRBV7-2 to TRBJ2-7; weak D call: TRBD2 (5 bases). V was clipped by 5 bases and J by 1 base, with 15 bases between them. This CDR3 contains 15 residues. Germline V gene data show CDR1 as SGHTA and CDR2 as FQGNSA.

The rearrangement uses TRBV19 and TRBJ1-4; 10 positions match TRBD1. The junction had 6 bases not matched to a gene; V was cut back by 6 bases and J by 8 bases. Germline loops: CDR1 LNHDA, CDR2 SQIVND (reference sequence). The CDR3 is made up of 14 amino acids. DNA of the CDR3: TGTGCCAGTAGCGGGGGACAGGGGCCGGAAAAACTGTTTTTT. This codes for CASSGGQGPEKLFF. The entire variable domain, with the rest obtained from reference TRBV19 and TRBJ1-4, is as follows: DGGITQSPKYLFRKEGQNVTLSCEQNLNHDAMYWYRQDPGQGLRLIYYSQIVNDFQKGDIAEGYSVSREKKESFPLTVTSAQKNPTAFYLCASSGGQGPEKLFFGSGTQLSVL.

V usage is TRBV5-1 and J usage is TRBJ1-5; TRBD1 is a possible D gene (5 bases). The CDR3 covers 16 residues. With 4 bases removed from V and 0 bases from J, the gap between germline ends came to 14 bases. Per the germline V gene, CDR1 is SGHRS and CDR2 is YFSETQ. CDR3 in amino acids: CASSPGPGISNQPQHF. The CDR3 DNA is TGCGCCAGCAGCCCTGGCCCAGGGATTAGCAATCAGCCCCAGCATTTT.

This clone was seen only once. The DNA of the CDR3 is TGTGCCAGCAGCCCAAAAGGGGACGGAGGAAAAAATGAGCAGTTCTTC. This sequence encodes CASSPKGDGGKNEQFF. This chain uses TRBV7-3 with TRBJ2-1, with D possibly being TRBD1 or TRBD2 (5 bases each). Per germline, CDR1 SGHTA and CDR2 FQGTGA. Trimming stripped 5 bases from V and 7 bases from J, with 21 bases between. There are 16 residues in the CDR3. The entire variable domain, with the rest obtained from reference TRBV7-3 and TRBJ2-1, is as follows: GAGVSQTPSNKVTEKGKYVELRCDPISGHTALYWYRQSLGQGPEFLIYFQGTGAADDSGLPNDRFFAVRPEGSVSTLKIQRTERGDSAVYLCASSPKGDGGKNEQFFGPGTRLTVL.

The chain has TRBV9 and TRBJ2-2; 7 nucleotides line up with TRBD1. Germline loops: CDR1 SGDLS, CDR2 YYNGEE. The J segment lost 4 bases and the V segment lost 3 bases, leaving 6 bases of the junction unmatched. The CDR3 has 15 residues. The DNA of the CDR3 is TGTGCCAGCAGCGCCCCAGGGACAGTCACCGGGGAGCTGTTTTTT. It codes for CASSAPGTVTGELFF. Together with reference TRBV9 and TRBJ2-2, the CDR3 gives the full variable domain: DSGVTQTPKHLITATGQRVTLRCSPRSGDLSVYWYQQSLDQGLQFLIQYYNGEERAKGNILERFSAQQFPDLHSELNLSSLELGDSALYFCASSAPGTVTGELFFGEGSRLTVL.

The chain carries TRBV9 and TRBJ2-3, with 11 bases aligning to TRBD1. Losses at the gene ends were 4 bases for V and 4 bases for J; bases not matched to a gene: 11. This CDR3 is built from 17 residues. Germline V gene sequence: CDR1 SGDLS, CDR2 YYNGEE. The CDR3 region has the DNA TGTGCCAGCAGCCCCTCCCGGGGGACAGGGGGTTCAGATACGCAGTATTTT. Its protein product is CASSPSRGTGGSDTQYF.

The chain joins TRBV6-5 to TRBJ1-1, with 12 bases identical to TRBD1. CDR3 length: 15 amino acids. Germline CDR1 is MNHEY and CDR2 is SVGAGI. The ends lost 6 bases at V and 0 bases at J; junction bases unmatched: 2. The CDR3 DNA is TGTGCCAGCAGAGGGACAGGGGGCTTGAACACTGAAGCTTTCTTT. It encodes CASRGTGGLNTEAFF.

V usage is TRBV7-2 and J usage is TRBJ1-6; no clear D gene. The V gene's germline CDR1 is SGHTA and CDR2 FQGNSA. This CDR3 spans 18 amino acids. Trimming took off 2 bases at V and 0 bases at J, with 14 bases between the two ends. The CDR3 spells CASSLRRHLSSYNSPLHF. CDR3 coding DNA: TGTGCCAGCAGCTTACGGCGCCATTTGAGCTCCTATAATTCACCCCTCCACTTT.

J is TRBJ2-2 and V is TRBV2, with D possibly matching TRBD1 (6 bases). Germline CDR1 is SNHLY and CDR2 is FYNNEI. The CDR3 contains 13 residues. The V end lost 6 bases, the J end lost 6 bases, and 11 bases lay between the germline ends. This CDR3 is CASRQGASGELFF. The DNA for the CDR3 is TGTGCCAGCAGACAGGGTGCTTCCGGGGAGCTGTTTTTT.

This CDR3 is CASSQYVPPGETQYF. Here the CDR3 DNA reads TGCGCCAGCAGCCAATATGTTCCGCCTGGAGAGACCCAGTACTTC. The J gene is TRBJ2-5, the V gene TRBV4-1; D not resolved. This CDR3 spans 15 amino acids. Germline values: CDR1 MGHRA, CDR2 YSYEKL. V was pared by 2 bases and J by 4 bases, with 14 bases between.

This sequence joins TRBV6-1 and TRBJ1-5; a weak D match, TRBD1 (6 bases). The CDR3 totals 15 residues. Deletions cut 1 base from V and 7 bases from J, with 14 bases between. Germline-derived CDR1 and CDR2 are MNHNS and SASEGT. CDR3 amino acids: CASSEGTVSYQPQHF. The CDR3 nucleotides read TGTGCCAGCAGTGAAGGGACAGTTTCGTACCAGCCCCAGCATTTT.

This clone was counted once. V is TRBV7-2 and J is TRBJ1-4; 8 nucleotides line up with TRBD1. Germline V gene sequence: CDR1 SGHTA, CDR2 FQGNSA. The length of the CDR3 is 13 residues. The trim removed 5 bases at V and 10 bases at J, leaving 6 bases unmatched. This chain's CDR3 is CASSGLQGVKLFF. The CDR3 coding sequence is TGTGCCAGCAGCGGATTACAGGGGGTAAAACTGTTTTTT.

J is TRBJ1-2 and V is TRBV19; 8 bases are shared with TRBD1. V shed 7 bases, J shed 11 bases, and the junction held 15 bases outside the gene matches. CDR1 is LNHDA, CDR2 SQIVND, per germline (reference sequence). The CDR3 totals 14 residues. In DNA, the CDR3 is TGTGCCAGTACCCTCCCGGGACAGGACGCCTGGTACACCTTC. Its translation: CASTLPGQDAWYTF.

This sequence joins TRBV6-1 and TRBJ2-1, with TRBD2 matching over 11 bases. The trim removed 4 bases at V and 4 bases at J, leaving 9 bases unmatched. The CDR3 has 17 residues. The germline V gene encodes CDR1 MNHNS and CDR2 SASEGT. The CDR3 nucleotides are TGTGCCAGCAGTGCCGGACTAGCGGGCTTCAGTTACAATGAGCAGTTCTTC. Encoded protein: CASSAGLAGFSYNEQFF.

The rearrangement links TRBV2 to TRBJ2-3; D may be TRBD1 (7 bases). The CDR3 loop spans 15 amino acids. Germline values: CDR1 SNHLY, CDR2 FYNNEI. Trimming removed 1 base at V and 4 bases at J, with 12 bases between. DNA of the CDR3: TGTGCCAGCAGTGAAGAGGGCAGGGGGGCAGATACGCAGTATTTT. Translating gives CASSEEGRGADTQYF.

The CDR3 DNA follows: TGCGCCAGCAGCCAAGTGGGGGTAGAGACCCAGTACTTC. This sequence encodes CASSQVGVETQYF. The chain has TRBV4-1 and TRBJ2-5, with D tentatively TRBD1 or TRBD2 (5 bases each). Trimming pared 1 base from V and 4 bases from J, leaving 7 bases between. Germline CDR1 MGHRA, CDR2 YSYEKL. This CDR3 contains 13 residues.

V and J are TRBV20-1 and TRBJ1-5; 7 nucleotides line up with TRBD1. The V gene end was trimmed by 3 bases and the J gene end by 7 bases; junction bases not matched to a gene: 9. This CDR3 has 14 residues. In germline, CDR1 is DFQATT, CDR2 SNEGSKA (reference sequence). The CDR3 bases are TGCAGTGCTAGTCGAGGGGGCGCAGGACAGCCCCAGCATTTT. Its protein is CSASRGGAGQPQHF.

The V call is TRBV9, the J call TRBJ1-2; D is unclear. This CDR3 has 15 amino acids. V lost 0 bases and J 4 bases, leaving 13 bases between the germline ends. Germline CDR1 is SGDLS and CDR2 is YYNGEE. The CDR3 loop reads CASSVEAAEGYGYTF. The CDR3 bases are TGTGCCAGCAGCGTAGAGGCAGCAGAGGGCTATGGCTACACCTTC.

The genes are TRBV9 and TRBJ1-3, with a possible D match to TRBD1 (6 bases). This CDR3 is built from 15 residues. V was trimmed by 5 bases and J by 2 bases, leaving 14 bases between them. Per the germline V gene, CDR1 is SGDLS and CDR2 is YYNGEE. As DNA, the CDR3 is TGTGCCAGCAGTCCTCTGGGGGGGCCTGGAAACACCATATATTTT. Residues: CASSPLGGPGNTIYF.